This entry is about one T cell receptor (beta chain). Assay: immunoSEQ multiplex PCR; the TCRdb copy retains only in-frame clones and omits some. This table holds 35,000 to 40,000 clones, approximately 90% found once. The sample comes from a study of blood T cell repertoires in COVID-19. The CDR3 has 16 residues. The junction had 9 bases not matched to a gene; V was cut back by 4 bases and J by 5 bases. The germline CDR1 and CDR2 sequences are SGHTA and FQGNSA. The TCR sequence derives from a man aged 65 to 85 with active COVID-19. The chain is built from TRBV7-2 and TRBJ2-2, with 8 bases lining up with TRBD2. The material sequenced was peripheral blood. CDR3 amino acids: CASSSYRLARTGELFF. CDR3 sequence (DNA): TGTGCCAGCAGCTCATACCGACTAGCGCGAACCGGGGAGCTGTTTTTT.